Below are 26 T cell receptor beta chains sequenced from a single sample in a study of breast tumors, draining lymph nodes, adjacent tissues. Axillary draining lymph nodes of breast cancer patients supplied the node samples. MiXCR, applied by TCRdb to the multiplex PCR reads, yields one record per CDR3 protein. Among around 300,000 distinct CDR3 sequences listed, over 30% were seen once. The sample comprised axillary lymph node tissue. These receptors were taken from a female donor with breast cancer. Some clones in this sample may be carry-over from other donors' samples.

This clonotype occurred many times. This chain links TRBV30 with TRBJ2-7; the D gene is possibly TRBD2 (5 bases). Germline V gene sequence: CDR1 GTSNPN, CDR2 SVGIG (reference sequence). Trimming shortened V by 2 bases and J by 4 bases, and 6 bases separated the two germline ends. This CDR3 has 11 residues. The CDR3 sequence is CAWSLAYEQYF. In DNA form, the CDR3 reads TGTGCCTGGAGTTTAGCGTACGAGCAGTACTTC.

For this clonotype: At one end the junction does not follow the germline gene, possibly because of a read error. This chain links TRBV12-3 or TRBV12-4 with TRBJ2-1; 11 bases agree with TRBD2. This CDR3 is 20 amino acids long. In nucleotides, the CDR3 is TGTGCCAGCAGTTTATGGCGTCTAGCGGGAGGACTATCTTCCTACGATGAGCAGTTCTTC. It encodes CASSLWRLAGGLSSYDEQFF.

Worth noting for this clonotype: This may stem from a read error, because a much larger clone lies one nucleotide away. The chain employs TRBV12-3 or TRBV12-4 and TRBJ2-7, with D possibly being TRBD2 (6 bases). V was trimmed by 3 bases and J by 4 bases, leaving 22 bases between them. The CDR3 extends over 17 amino acids. The CDR3 DNA follows: TGTGCCAGCAGTTTCGCGGAGCTGTGGAGGGGCACTTACGAGCAGTACTTC. Its translation: CASSFAELWRGTYEQYF.

This clonotype was detected ten times or more. The gene calls are TRBV6-5 and TRBJ2-7; the D call may be TRBD1 or TRBD2 (5 bases each). Germline values: CDR1 MNHEY, CDR2 SVGAGI. This CDR3 comprises 15 residues. The V and J ends lost 7 bases and 2 bases respectively, with 18 bases between them. CDR3 in DNA: TGTGCCAGCAAACTAGACAGCACTTTGACCTACGAGCAGTACTTC. Protein product: CASKLDSTLTYEQYF.

This clonotype was recorded many times. The chain combines TRBV14 with TRBJ2-5; no definite D call. CDR1 SGHDN and CDR2 FVKESK come from the germline V gene. The CDR3 consists of 15 residues. The V end lost 4 bases, the J end lost 5 bases, and 17 bases lay between the germline ends. The CDR3 region is CASSPRHQVFETQYF. CDR3 coding DNA: TGTGCCAGCAGCCCCAGGCACCAGGTTTTTGAGACCCAGTACTTC.

As to this clonotype: A much larger clone lies a single base off, so this may be a read error. The genes are TRBV20-1 and TRBJ2-1, with 7 bases fitting TRBD1. The CDR3 has 15 amino acids. From germline, CDR1 is DFQATT and CDR2 SNEGSKA (reference sequence). The CDR3 here is CSARVTGDFYNERFF. The CDR3 DNA reads as TGCAGTGCTAGAGTAACAGGGGATTTCTACAATGAGCGGTTCTTC.

About this clonotype itself: A much larger clone lies one base from this, so it may be a read error. The chain carries TRBV7-2 and TRBJ2-1, with TRBD2 matching 9 bases. This CDR3 is 15 amino acids long. Germline V gene sequence: CDR1 SGHTA, CDR2 FQGNSA. The CDR3 nucleotides read TGTGCCAGCAGCTTAGGGACTAGCGCATTCAATGAGCAGCTCTTC. Translation gives CASSLGTSAFNEQLF.

This clonotype occurred many times. The chain uses TRBV5-1 and TRBJ2-2; TRBD1 might be the D (6 bases). CDR3 size: 14 residues. The V end was cut by 4 bases, the J end by 7 bases, with 14 bases between. Per the germline V gene, CDR1 is SGHRS and CDR2 is YFSETQ. In DNA, the CDR3 is TGCGCCAGCAGCCTGGGGGCCGCCGGCGGGGAGCTGTTTTTT. As protein: CASSLGAAGGELFF.

At least ten counts were recorded for this clonotype. The chain recombines TRBV4-2 with TRBJ2-3; D is perhaps TRBD1 (5 bases). Deletions cut 0 bases from V and 0 bases from J, with 10 bases between. This CDR3 is 16 amino acids long. The germline V gene encodes CDR1 LGHNA and CDR2 YNFKEQ. The CDR3 nucleotides are TGTGCCAGCAGCCAAGAAGGGGAACCTAGCACAGATACGCAGTATTTT. Its translation: CASSQEGEPSTDTQYF.

Points on this clonotype: A read error may be the cause here, since a much bigger clone is one base away. The chain combines TRBV12-3 or TRBV12-4 with TRBJ2-1; 7 nucleotides agree with TRBD2. This CDR3 spans 15 amino acids. The CDR3 DNA reads TGTGCCGGCAGTTTAAGTCGGGAGGCATCCAATGAGCAGTTCTTC. It encodes CAGSLSREASNEQFF.

The chain combines TRBV6-1 with TRBJ2-6; TRBD1 matches at 9 bases. V lost 5 bases and J lost 0; bases outside the gene matches: 14. CDR1 MNHNS and CDR2 SASEGT come from the germline V gene. The CDR3 loop spans 20 amino acids. CDR3 protein: CASSTTMTGTGSSGANVLTF. Here the CDR3 DNA reads TGTGCCAGCAGTACTACTATGACCGGGACAGGGAGCTCTGGGGCCAACGTCCTGACTTTC.

This clonotype was found many times. The chain joins TRBV5-1 to TRBJ2-7, with 8 positions matching TRBD2. Germline V CDR1 and CDR2: SGHRS, YFSETQ. Losses at the gene ends were 4 bases for V and 3 bases for J; bases not matched to a gene: 9. The CDR3 loop spans 15 amino acids. CDR3 nucleotides: TGCGCCAGCAGCGTGAATAGCGGGGTCTTCTACGAGCAGTACTTC. It codes for CASSVNSGVFYEQYF.

The table lists this clonotype with many counts. This CDR3 reads CAVYEQYF. In DNA form, the CDR3 reads TGCGCTGTCTACGAGCAGTACTTC. V gene TRBV5-1 combines with J gene TRBJ2-7, with D hard to call. The germline gives CDR1 SGHRS, CDR2 YFSETQ. The CDR3 has 8 amino acids.

This clonotype was picked up many times. The gene calls are TRBV20-1 and TRBJ2-5; tentative D call: TRBD2 (6 bases). The germline V gene encodes CDR1 DFQATT and CDR2 SNEGSKA (reference sequence). The CDR3 consists of 14 residues. Between the trimmed V and J ends, which lost 3 bases and 5 bases, there was a span of 16 bases. This CDR3 is CSASTLASGETQYF. Written as DNA, the CDR3 is TGCAGTGCTAGTACTCTAGCGTCAGGCGAGACCCAGTACTTC.

This clonotype was detected many times. V and J are TRBV20-1 and TRBJ1-5; 8 bases fit TRBD1. CDR1 is DFQATT and CDR2 is SNEGSKA in the germline V gene (reference sequence). The CDR3 runs 15 residues. The J segment lost 5 bases and the V segment lost 2 bases, leaving 8 bases of the junction unmatched. CDR3 in DNA: TGCAGTGCTAGACGGACAGGGCGGGCAGATCAGCCCCAGCATTTT. Residues: CSARRTGRADQPQHF.

This clonotype was observed at least ten times. V usage is TRBV6-1 and J usage is TRBJ2-5; 7 bases are shared with TRBD1. The CDR3 consists of 14 residues. The germline gives CDR1 MNHNS, CDR2 SASEGT. The J segment lost 4 bases and the V segment lost 3 bases, leaving 5 bases of the junction unmatched. The CDR3 reads CASSDGQVVETQYF. The CDR3 DNA is TGTGCCAGCAGTGACGGACAGGTAGTAGAGACCCAGTACTTC.

The sample holds many counts of this clonotype. This sequence joins TRBV2 and TRBJ2-7; D unclear. V lost 4 bases, J lost 3 bases, and 13 bases lay in between. The germline V gene has CDR1 SNHLY and CDR2 FYNNEI. CDR3 length: 14 residues. CDR3 in DNA: TGTGCCAGCAGTGGAACCCCGTACGGCTACGAGCAGTACTTC. Amino acid sequence: CASSGTPYGYEQYF.

This clonotype occurred many times. This rearrangement joins TRBV12-3 or TRBV12-4 to TRBJ2-2; D unresolved. The V end lost 3 bases, the J end lost 1 base, and 6 bases lay between the germline ends. The CDR3 has 14 amino acids. Here the CDR3 DNA reads TGTGCCAGCAGTTTCACTCAGAACACCGGGGAGCTGTTTTTT. Protein: CASSFTQNTGELFF.

As DNA, the CDR3 is TGTGCCAGCAGTTCCCCGGGACTAAACTACGAGCAGTACTTC. Encoded protein: CASSSPGLNYEQYF. The chain couples TRBV6-5 to TRBJ2-7; 7 bases map to TRBD2. This CDR3 comprises 14 residues. Germline lookup yields CDR1 MNHEY and CDR2 SVGAGI. V lost 4 bases to trimming and J lost 3 bases; unmatched junction nucleotides: 6.

This clonotype has at least ten counts. The J gene is TRBJ2-5, the V gene TRBV7-3, with D possibly being TRBD1 or TRBD2 (5 bases each). Germline CDR1 reads SGHTA; CDR2 reads FQGTGA. The V gene lost 5 bases and the J gene lost 5 bases, with 12 bases spanning the gap. The length of the CDR3 is 13 residues. CDR3 coding DNA: TGTGCCAGCAGCCCACGGGACGTTGAGACCCAGTACTTC. This sequence encodes CASSPRDVETQYF.

This chain joins TRBV18 and TRBJ2-3; 9 nucleotides align to TRBD2. V gave up 0 bases and J gave up 0 bases; unmatched junction bases: 7. CDR3 length: 18 amino acids. Germline CDR1 and CDR2: KGHSH and LQKENI. The CDR3 coding sequence is TGTGCCAGCTCACCACCGACGCGGGAGGGCCTTAGCACAGATACGCAGTATTTT. It specifies CASSPPTREGLSTDTQYF. Variable domain in full (rest from reference TRBV18 and TRBJ2-3): NAGVMQNPRHLVRRRGQEARLRCSPMKGHSHVYWYRQLPEEGLKFMVYLQKENIIDESGMPKERFSAEFPKEGPSILRIQQVVRGDSAAYFCASSPPTREGLSTDTQYFGPGTRLTVL.

In regard to this clonotype: An end of the junction differs from the germline gene, which may be a read error. This chain connects TRBV7-6 to TRBJ1-2; tentative D call: TRBD1 (5 bases). CDR1 is SGHVS and CDR2 is FNYEAQ in the germline V gene. This CDR3 comprises 15 residues. Written as DNA, the CDR3 is TGTGCCAGCAGCTTAGCAGGGGACGCCGACTATGGCTACCCCTTC. Translated, it gives CASSLAGDADYGYPF.

This clonotype came up many times. V is TRBV2 and J is TRBJ2-1; D is unclear. V lost 0 bases and J 6 bases, leaving 12 bases between the germline ends. The CDR3 runs 15 residues. Germline loops: CDR1 SNHLY, CDR2 FYNNEI. The chain's CDR3 is CASSEASRHGNEQFF. The DNA of the CDR3 is TGTGCCAGCAGTGAAGCTTCACGGCACGGCAATGAGCAGTTCTTC.

The gene calls are TRBV7-9 and TRBJ2-7, with 12 positions matching TRBD2. Germline V CDR1 and CDR2: SEHNR, FQNEAQ (reference sequence). The CDR3 has 15 amino acids. V was clipped by 5 bases and J by 5 bases; unmatched bases: 7. The CDR3 nucleotides are TGTGCCAGCAGCCTGACTAGCGGGAGTAGCGACGAGCAGTACTTC. Amino acid sequence: CASSLTSGSSDEQYF. Complete variable domain (other parts from reference TRBV7-9 and TRBJ2-7): DTGVSQNPRHKITKRGQNVTFRCDPISEHNRLYWYRQTLGQGPEFLTYFQNEAQLEKSRLLSDRFSAERPKGSFSTLEIQRTEQGDSAMYLCASSLTSGSSDEQYFGPGTRLTVT.

This clonotype was detected ten times or more. The J gene is TRBJ2-3, the V gene TRBV9; 8 bases fit TRBD2. V trimming: 0 bases; J trimming: 3 bases; junction bases outside the gene matches: 0. CDR3 size: 14 residues. Germline V CDR1 and CDR2: SGDLS, YYNGEE. Written as DNA, the CDR3 is TGTGCCAGCAGCGTAGGACTAGCGACAGATACGCAGTATTTT. Translation gives CASSVGLATDTQYF.

This clonotype was observed many times. This chain connects TRBV5-4 to TRBJ2-7, with D perhaps TRBD2 (6 bases). Germline-derived CDR1 and CDR2 are SGHNT and YYREEE (reference sequence). The germline V and J ends were trimmed by 4 bases and 4 bases, with 18 bases remaining between them. The CDR3 has 15 residues. Written as DNA, the CDR3 is TGTGCCAGCAGCCTCCGAGCGGGTGAGGCATACGAGCAGTACTTC. Its translation is CASSLRAGEAYEQYF. Based on the CDR3 plus reference TRBV5-4 and TRBJ2-7, the full variable domain is ETGVTQSPTHLIKTRGQQVTLRCSSQSGHNTVSWYQQALGQGPQFIFQYYREEENGRGNFPPRFSGLQFPNYSSELNVNALELDDSALYLCASSLRAGEAYEQYFGPGTRLTVT.